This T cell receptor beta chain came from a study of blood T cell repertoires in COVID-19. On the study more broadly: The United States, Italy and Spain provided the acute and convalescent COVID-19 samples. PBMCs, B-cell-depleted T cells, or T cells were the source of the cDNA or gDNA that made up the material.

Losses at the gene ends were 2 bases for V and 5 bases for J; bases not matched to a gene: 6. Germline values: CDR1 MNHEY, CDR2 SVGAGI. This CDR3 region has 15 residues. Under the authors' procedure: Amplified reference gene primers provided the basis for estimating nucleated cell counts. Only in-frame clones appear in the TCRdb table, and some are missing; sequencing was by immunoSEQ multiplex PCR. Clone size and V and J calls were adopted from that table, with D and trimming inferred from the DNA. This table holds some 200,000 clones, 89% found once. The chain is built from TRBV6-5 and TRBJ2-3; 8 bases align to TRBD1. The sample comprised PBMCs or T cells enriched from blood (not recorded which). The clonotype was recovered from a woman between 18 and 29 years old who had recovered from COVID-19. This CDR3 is CASSYLDRGIDTQYF. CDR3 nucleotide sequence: TGTGCCAGCAGTTACCTAGACAGGGGTATAGATACGCAGTATTTT.